The 25 T cell receptor beta chains below were found in one sample sequenced in a study of T cells in Graves' hyperthyroidism and ophthalmopathy. Authors of the study amplified TCR beta CDR3 regions from RNA transcripts. TCR CDR3 underwent first-round RT-PCR with the HTBI primer set. TCRdb used MiXCR to reprocess the multiplex PCR reads, holding one entry per CDR3 protein. The repertoire holds 350,000 or so distinct CDR3 sequences, with approximately 18% as singletons. Sequenced: blood. The receptors were gathered from a woman aged 25 to 39 with Graves' hyperthyroidism that later progressed to Graves' ophthalmopathy.

This clonotype was detected a few times. The chain uses TRBV19 and TRBJ2-2; perhaps D is TRBD1 or TRBD2 (6 bases each). The CDR3 covers 16 residues. Germline V gene sequence: CDR1 LNHDA, CDR2 SQIVND (reference sequence). V lost 7 bases and J lost 1, with 16 bases in between. CDR3: CASTDGGNQNTGELFF. In DNA form, the CDR3 reads TGTGCCAGTACGGACGGGGGCAATCAGAACACCGGGGAGCTGTTTTTT.

The V gene is TRBV3-1, the J gene TRBJ2-7, with 7 positions matching TRBD1. The CDR3 runs 16 residues. The germline gives CDR1 LGHDT, CDR2 YNNKEL (reference sequence). V was pared by 1 base and J by 3 bases, with 9 bases of the junction left unmatched. The CDR3 sequence: CASSQGTGVHLYEQYF. As DNA, the CDR3 is TGTGCCAGCAGCCAAGGGACAGGAGTTCACCTCTACGAGCAGTACTTC.

This clonotype was observed at least ten times. The rearrangement uses TRBV5-1 and TRBJ2-2; D ambiguous. Germline assignment: CDR1 SGHRS and CDR2 YFSETQ. V lost 3 bases and J lost 3, with 12 bases in between. This CDR3 spans 15 amino acids. CDR3 DNA: TGCGCCAGCAGCTCCGGAATTAGAGACACCGGGGAGCTGTTTTTT. Protein: CASSSGIRDTGELFF. Supplemented by reference TRBV5-1 and TRBJ2-2, the full variable domain reads KAGVTQTPRYLIKTRGQQVTLSCSPISGHRSVSWYQQTPGQGLQFLFEYFSETQRNKGNFPGRFSGRQFSNSRSEMNVSTLELGDSALYLCASSSGIRDTGELFFGEGSRLTVL.

This sequence joins TRBV28 and TRBJ2-5; D unresolved. CDR1 is MDHEN and CDR2 is SYDVKM in the germline V gene. With 4 bases removed from V and 3 bases from J, the gap between germline ends came to 12 bases. The CDR3 sequence is 14 residues long. The CDR3 here is CASSYEQIKETQYF. The DNA for the CDR3 is TGTGCCAGCAGTTACGAACAGATTAAAGAGACCCAGTACTTC.

This clonotype was seen many times. The chain employs TRBV20-1 and TRBJ1-1; TRBD1 is a possible D gene (5 bases). CDR3 size: 15 residues. CDR1 is DFQATT, CDR2 SNEGSKA, per germline (reference sequence). V lost 3 bases and J lost 4, with 18 bases in between. CDR3 amino acids: CSASQMDGGSTEAFF. The CDR3, as DNA: TGCAGTGCTAGCCAAATGGACGGGGGAAGCACTGAAGCTTTCTTT.

At least ten counts were recorded for this clonotype. The J gene is TRBJ1-2, the V gene TRBV12-3 or TRBV12-4; tentative D call: TRBD1 (6 bases). CDR3 length equals 15 residues. Trimming took off 1 base at V and 6 bases at J, with 15 bases between the two ends. In DNA form, the CDR3 reads TGTGCCAGCAGTTTAGTAAGGGGGGTATACGATGGCTACACCTTC. Amino acids: CASSLVRGVYDGYTF.

On this clonotype itself: The junction shows a germline mismatch at one end, possibly a read error. The CDR3 reads CASSSRNTLVSKVFF. Written as DNA, the CDR3 is TGTGCCAGCAGTTCCCGGAATACTCTTGTTTCAAAAGTGTTTTTT. V gene TRBV6-5 combines with J gene TRBJ1-4; D is uncertain. Germline lookup yields CDR1 MNHEY and CDR2 SVGAGI. This CDR3 is built from 15 residues.

In its sample, this clonotype was seen many times. CDR3 sequence (DNA): TGTGCCACCAAGCCGGGACCGGGGATCGTGGAGCAGTACTTC. This sequence encodes CATKPGPGIVEQYF. This chain joins TRBV6-1 and TRBJ2-7; D may match TRBD1 or TRBD2 (5 bases each). V gave up 10 bases and J gave up 7 bases, with 23 bases separating them. The CDR3 has 14 amino acids. Germline values: CDR1 MNHNS, CDR2 SASEGT.

This clonotype occurred many times. The rearrangement uses TRBV28 and TRBJ1-2; D gene uncertain. Trimming removed 11 bases from V and 3 bases from J, with 13 bases in between. This CDR3 has 12 residues. Per germline, CDR1 MDHEN and CDR2 SYDVKM. The CDR3 is CAVLQYDYGYTF. CDR3 DNA sequence: TGTGCCGTTCTCCAGTACGACTATGGCTACACCTTC.

This clonotype was recorded at least ten times. J is TRBJ2-7 and V is TRBV20-1, with a tentative D call TRBD2 (5 bases). The CDR3 totals 14 residues. V was trimmed by 6 bases and J by 0 bases, leaving 15 bases between them. Germline V gene sequence: CDR1 DFQATT, CDR2 SNEGSKA (reference sequence). This CDR3 is CSAQAVGGSYEQYF. In DNA form, the CDR3 reads TGCAGTGCCCAAGCGGTCGGCGGCTCCTACGAGCAGTACTTC.

The rearrangement links TRBV13 to TRBJ1-2, with 7 bases lining up with TRBD1. CDR1 and CDR2 from the germline V gene are PRHDT and FYEKMQ (reference sequence). This CDR3 has 14 residues. J was trimmed by 4 bases and V by 5 bases; bases with no gene match: 7. CDR3 bases: TGTGCCAGCAGCCCCCTCTGGACAGGCTATGGCTACACCTTC. Translation gives CASSPLWTGYGYTF.

At least ten counts were recorded for this clonotype. The rearrangement uses TRBV6-4 and TRBJ2-2; TRBD1 agrees at 7 bases. The CDR3 is made up of 15 amino acids. The ends lost 0 bases at V and 4 bases at J; junction bases unmatched: 2. From germline, CDR1 is MRHNA and CDR2 SNTAGT. CDR3 nucleotides: TGTGCCAGCAGTGACTCCCCAGGGGGCACCGGGGAGCTGTTTTTT. Translating it yields CASSDSPGGTGELFF.

Remarks on this clonotype: This may be a read error: a much more frequent sequence differs by one nucleotide. J is TRBJ1-2 and V is TRBV12-3 or TRBV12-4; possible D gene TRBD1, 5 bases. Trimming removed 10 bases at V and 6 bases at J, with 15 bases between. CDR3 size: 12 residues. CDR3: CANSQGFDGYTF. CDR3 in DNA: TGTGCCAACTCCCAGGGCTTTGATGGCTACACCTTC.

This clonotype was seen only a few times. The V gene is TRBV5-1, the J gene TRBJ1-1; no clear D gene. The CDR3 loop spans 13 amino acids. V was trimmed by 3 bases and J by 4 bases, leaving 10 bases between them. Germline V gene lookup returns CDR1 SGHRS and CDR2 YFSETQ. CDR3 in DNA: TGCGCCAGCAGCTCCGACGCCTCCACTGAAGCTTTCTTT. Its protein product is CASSSDASTEAFF.

Ten or more counts support this clonotype. The CDR3 is CASPGAVNTEAFF. The CDR3 coding sequence is TGTGCCAGTCCGGGGGCAGTGAACACTGAAGCTTTCTTT. V gene TRBV2 combines with J gene TRBJ1-1; possible D gene TRBD1, 6 bases. V was clipped by 9 bases and J by 0 bases, with 11 bases between them. In germline, CDR1 is SNHLY, CDR2 FYNNEI. This CDR3 has 13 amino acids.

The table lists this clonotype with many counts. V usage is TRBV4-1 and J usage is TRBJ2-7; 9 bases agree with TRBD1. The CDR3 covers 15 residues. After removal of 1 base from V and 5 bases from J, the junction contained 6 bases not matched to a gene. CDR1 MGHRA and CDR2 YSYEKL come from the germline V gene. For the CDR3, the DNA is TGCGCCAGCAGCCAAGTGGGACAGGGAACGCACGAGCAGTACTTC. This gives the protein CASSQVGQGTHEQYF.

The CDR3 loop reads CASSASGRPSYEQYF. CDR3 bases: TGTGCCAGCAGTGCTAGCGGGAGGCCCTCCTACGAGCAGTACTTC. The chain carries TRBV27 and TRBJ2-7, with 11 bases fitting TRBD2. Trimming took 5 bases from V and 0 from J; bases not matched to a gene: 3. The CDR3 runs to 15 residues. Germline V CDR1 and CDR2: MNHEY, SMNVEV (reference sequence).

This clonotype was found once. A single base separates this from a much larger clone, so it may be a read error. The chain carries TRBV30 and TRBJ2-7; the D gene is possibly TRBD1 (6 bases). V dropped 0 bases and J dropped 6 bases, with 9 bases sitting between them. The CDR3 has 12 residues. Germline CDR1 is GTSNPN and CDR2 is SVGIG (reference sequence). DNA for the CDR3: TGTGCCTGGAGTGTCAGGGGTGGCGAGCAGTACTTC. Its protein product is CAWSVRGGEQYF.

The rearrangement joins TRBV10-3 to TRBJ1-2; D might be TRBD1 (5 bases). The V gene's germline CDR1 is ENHRY and CDR2 SYGVKD. The CDR3 totals 15 residues. V was cut by 0 bases and J by 8 bases, with 16 bases left in between. CDR3 sequence: CAISESWDSKGGYTF. The CDR3 DNA follows: TGTGCCATCAGTGAGTCGTGGGACTCCAAAGGAGGCTACACCTTC.

The rearrangement uses TRBV6-5 and TRBJ1-2; 7 bases fit TRBD1. CDR3 length equals 15 residues. V trimming: 1 base; J trimming: 6 bases; junction bases outside the gene matches: 8. In germline, CDR1 is MNHEY, CDR2 SVGAGI. Here the CDR3 DNA reads TGTGCCAGCAGTTACTTTAGGGGGCGAGGGGATGGCTACACCTTC. Its protein product is CASSYFRGRGDGYTF.

The chain carries TRBV5-6 and TRBJ2-6; D tentatively fits TRBD1 or TRBD2 (6 bases each). Trimming took 4 bases from V and 3 from J, leaving 14 bases between them. In germline, CDR1 is SGHDT, CDR2 YYEEEE. The CDR3 loop spans 16 amino acids. This CDR3 reads CASSPWGAFGANVLTF. CDR3 in DNA: TGTGCCAGCAGCCCCTGGGGGGCGTTTGGGGCCAACGTCCTGACTTTC.

This clonotype was counted ten times or more. The chain has TRBV18 and TRBJ2-5, with D perhaps TRBD1 (5 bases). V dropped 0 bases and J dropped 4 bases, with 9 bases sitting between them. Germline V gene lookup returns CDR1 KGHSH and CDR2 LQKENI. This CDR3 contains 14 residues. The CDR3 loop is CASSPPGRVETQYF. The CDR3 region has the DNA TGTGCCAGCTCACCACCGGGCAGGGTAGAGACCCAGTACTTC.

This clonotype was found many times. V usage is TRBV11-2 and J usage is TRBJ2-1, with D unresolved. CDR3 length equals 15 residues. Germline CDR1 SGHAT, CDR2 FQNNGV. Trimming removed 5 bases at V and 7 bases at J, with 18 bases between. The CDR3: CASSSRVWAFNEQFF. Here the CDR3 DNA reads TGTGCCAGCAGCAGCCGAGTTTGGGCTTTTAATGAGCAGTTCTTC.

There are many counts of this clonotype. The V and J genes are TRBV29-1 and TRBJ2-2; maybe TRBD1 (5 bases). The CDR3 spans 13 residues. V lost 4 bases to trimming and J lost 6 bases, with 12 bases between them. CDR1 is SQVTM, CDR2 ANQGSEA, per germline. The CDR3, as DNA: TGCAGCGTTGTTTCGGGCAGGGCCGGGGAGCTGTTTTTT. This sequence encodes CSVVSGRAGELFF.

This clonotype has a count of ten or more. V is TRBV15 and J is TRBJ1-5, with D perhaps TRBD1 (5 bases). CDR1 is LNHNV, CDR2 YYDKDF, per germline (reference sequence). V gave up 1 base and J gave up 6 bases, with 7 bases separating them. CDR3 length: 13 amino acids. The CDR3 coding sequence is TGTGCCACCAGCAGAGGTGGGGCTCAGCCCCAGCATTTT. Translating it yields CATSRGGAQPQHF. Complete variable domain (other parts from reference TRBV15 and TRBJ1-5): DAMVIQNPRYQVTQFGKPVTLSCSQTLNHNVMYWYQQKSSQAPKLLFHYYDKDFNNEADTPDNFQSRRPNTSFCFLDIRSPGLGDTAMYLCATSRGGAQPQHFGDGTRLSIL.